This TCR beta chain was observed in a study of T cells in Graves' hyperthyroidism and ophthalmopathy. It was RNA transcripts that yielded the amplified TCR beta CDR3 regions. First-round RT-PCR of the TCR CDR3 relied on the HTBI primer set. Each CDR3 protein is one row after TCRdb ran MiXCR on the multiplex PCR reads. The profile shows 400,000 to 500,000 distinct CDR3 sequences, around 14% of them singletons. The sequence was obtained from a woman between 18 and 29 years old with Graves' hyperthyroidism. Sequenced material: blood.

The CDR3 sequence is CASSEQDGLNTDTQYF. The CDR3, as DNA: TGTGCCAGCAGTGAACAGGACGGATTAAACACAGATACGCAGTATTTT. This sequence joins TRBV25-1 and TRBJ2-3, with D uncertain. The germline V and J ends were trimmed by 2 bases and 2 bases, with 14 bases remaining between them. This CDR3 is built from 16 residues. Germline V gene lookup returns CDR1 MGHDK and CDR2 SYGVNS.